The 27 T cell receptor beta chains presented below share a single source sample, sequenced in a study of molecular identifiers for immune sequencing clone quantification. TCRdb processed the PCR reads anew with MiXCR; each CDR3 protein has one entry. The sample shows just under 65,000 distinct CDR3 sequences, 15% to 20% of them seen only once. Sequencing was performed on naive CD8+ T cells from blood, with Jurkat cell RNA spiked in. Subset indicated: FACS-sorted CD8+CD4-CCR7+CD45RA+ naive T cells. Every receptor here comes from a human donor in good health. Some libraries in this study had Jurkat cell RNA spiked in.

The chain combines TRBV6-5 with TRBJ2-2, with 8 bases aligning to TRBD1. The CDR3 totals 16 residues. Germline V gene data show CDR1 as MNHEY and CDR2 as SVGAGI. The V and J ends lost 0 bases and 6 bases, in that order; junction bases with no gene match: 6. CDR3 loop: CASSYSTGEMAGELFF. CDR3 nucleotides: TGTGCCAGCAGTTACTCGACAGGGGAGATGGCCGGGGAGCTGTTTTTT.

CDR3: CASIFGSEQFF. CDR3 nucleotide sequence: TGTGCCAGCATCTTCGGGTCTGAGCAGTTCTTC. The chain couples TRBV27 to TRBJ2-1; D unresolved. Trimming pared 7 bases from V and 9 bases from J, leaving 10 bases between. The CDR3 consists of 11 residues. Germline CDR1 reads MNHEY; CDR2 reads SMNVEV (reference sequence).

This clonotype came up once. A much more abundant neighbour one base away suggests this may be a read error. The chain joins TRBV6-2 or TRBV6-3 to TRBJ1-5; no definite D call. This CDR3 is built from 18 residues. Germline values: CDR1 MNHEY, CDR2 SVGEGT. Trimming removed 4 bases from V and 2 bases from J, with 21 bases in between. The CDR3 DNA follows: TGTGCCAGCAGTTGCTCGATATTACTGAGGTCGGGCAATCAGCCCCAGCATTTT. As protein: CASSCSILLRSGNQPQHF.

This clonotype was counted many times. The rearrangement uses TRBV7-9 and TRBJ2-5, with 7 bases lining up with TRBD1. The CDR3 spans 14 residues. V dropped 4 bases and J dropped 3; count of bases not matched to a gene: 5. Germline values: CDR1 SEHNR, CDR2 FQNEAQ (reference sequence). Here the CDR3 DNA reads TGTGCCAGCAGCTCTTGGCAGGGGGAAGAGACCCAGTACTTC. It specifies CASSSWQGEETQYF.

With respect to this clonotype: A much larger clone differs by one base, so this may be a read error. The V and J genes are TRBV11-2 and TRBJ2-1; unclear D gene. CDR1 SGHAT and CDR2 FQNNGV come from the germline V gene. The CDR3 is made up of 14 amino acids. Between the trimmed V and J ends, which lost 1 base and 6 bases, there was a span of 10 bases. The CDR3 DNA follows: TGTGCCAGCAGCTTAGCCCCTTGGGGCAATGAGCAGTTCTTC. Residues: CASSLAPWGNEQFF.

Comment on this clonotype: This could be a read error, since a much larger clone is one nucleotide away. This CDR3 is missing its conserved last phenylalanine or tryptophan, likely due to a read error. The CDR3 sequence is CASRGHLGVDEQFS. CDR3 sequence (DNA): TGTGCCAGCAGAGGACACCTGGGGGTTGATGAGCAGTTCTCC. The V call is TRBV27, the J call TRBJ2-1; perhaps D is TRBD1 or TRBD2 (5 bases each). Germline values: CDR1 MNHEY, CDR2 SMNVEV (reference sequence). V dropped 6 bases and J dropped 8 bases, with 17 bases sitting between them. This CDR3 has 14 residues.

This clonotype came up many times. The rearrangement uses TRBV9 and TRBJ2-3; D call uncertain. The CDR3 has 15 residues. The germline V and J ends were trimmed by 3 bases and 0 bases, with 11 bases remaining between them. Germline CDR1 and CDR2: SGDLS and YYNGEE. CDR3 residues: CASSAFYTSTDTQYF. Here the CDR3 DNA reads TGTGCCAGCAGCGCTTTCTACACTAGCACAGATACGCAGTATTTT.

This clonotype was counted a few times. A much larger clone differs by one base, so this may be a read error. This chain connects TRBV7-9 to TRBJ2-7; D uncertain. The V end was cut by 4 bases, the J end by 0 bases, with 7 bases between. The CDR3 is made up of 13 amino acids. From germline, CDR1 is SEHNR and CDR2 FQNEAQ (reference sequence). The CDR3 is CASSSTVSYEQYF. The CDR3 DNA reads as TGTGCCAGCAGCTCAACAGTCTCCTACGAGCAGTACTTC.

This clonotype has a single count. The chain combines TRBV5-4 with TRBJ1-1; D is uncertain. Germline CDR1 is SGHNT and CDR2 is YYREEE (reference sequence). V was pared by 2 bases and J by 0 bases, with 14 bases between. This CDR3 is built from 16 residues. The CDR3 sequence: CASSLGWSFLNTEAFF. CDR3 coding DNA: TGTGCCAGCAGCTTAGGTTGGTCGTTCCTGAACACTGAAGCTTTCTTT.

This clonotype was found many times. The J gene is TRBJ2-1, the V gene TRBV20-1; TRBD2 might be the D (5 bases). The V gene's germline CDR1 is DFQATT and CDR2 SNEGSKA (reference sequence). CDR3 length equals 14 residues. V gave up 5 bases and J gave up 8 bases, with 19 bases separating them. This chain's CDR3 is CSADSARERDEQFF. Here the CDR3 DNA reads TGCAGTGCTGATAGCGCCAGAGAGAGGGATGAGCAGTTCTTC.

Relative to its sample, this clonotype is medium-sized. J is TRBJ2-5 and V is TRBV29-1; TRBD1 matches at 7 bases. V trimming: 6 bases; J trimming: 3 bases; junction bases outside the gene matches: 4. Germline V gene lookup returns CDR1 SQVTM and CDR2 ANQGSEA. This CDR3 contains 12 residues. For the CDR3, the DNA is TGCAGCGTCATGACAGGGAAAGAGACCCAGTACTTC. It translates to CSVMTGKETQYF. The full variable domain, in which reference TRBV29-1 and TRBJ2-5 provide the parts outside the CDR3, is SAVISQKPSRDICQRGTSLTIQCQVDSQVTMMFWYRQQPGQSLTLIATANQGSEATYESGFVIDKFPISRPNLTFSTLTVSNMSPEDSSIYLCSVMTGKETQYFGPGTRLLVL.

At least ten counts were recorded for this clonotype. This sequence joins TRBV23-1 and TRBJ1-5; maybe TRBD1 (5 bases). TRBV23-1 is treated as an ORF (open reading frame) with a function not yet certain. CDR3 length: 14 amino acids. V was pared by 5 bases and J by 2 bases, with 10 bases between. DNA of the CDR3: TGCGCCAGCAGTGCAAGGGGTGGCAATCAGCCCCAGCATTTT. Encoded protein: CASSARGGNQPQHF.

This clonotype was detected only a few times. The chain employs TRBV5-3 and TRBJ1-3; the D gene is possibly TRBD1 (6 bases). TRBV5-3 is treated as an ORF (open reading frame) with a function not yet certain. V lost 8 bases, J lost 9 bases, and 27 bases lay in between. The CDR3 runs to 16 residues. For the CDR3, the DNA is TGTGCCAGCAGCCCAACAGGGCTTCAGGCACCGGCCACCATATATTTT. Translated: CASSPTGLQAPATIYF.

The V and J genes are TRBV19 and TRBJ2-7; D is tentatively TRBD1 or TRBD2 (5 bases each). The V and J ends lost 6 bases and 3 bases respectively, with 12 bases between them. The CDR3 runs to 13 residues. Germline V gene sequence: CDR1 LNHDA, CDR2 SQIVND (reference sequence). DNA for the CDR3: TGTGCCAGTAGCGGGGCCTTTAGCTACGAGCAGTACTTC. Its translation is CASSGAFSYEQYF.

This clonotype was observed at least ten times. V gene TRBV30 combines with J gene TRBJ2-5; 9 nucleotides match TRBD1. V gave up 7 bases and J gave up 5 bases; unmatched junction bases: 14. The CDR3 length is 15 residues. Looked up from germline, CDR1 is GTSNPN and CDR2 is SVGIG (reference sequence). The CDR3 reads CALLKPGQGPETQYF. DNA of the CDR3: TGTGCCTTGCTAAAACCGGGACAGGGCCCGGAGACCCAGTACTTC.

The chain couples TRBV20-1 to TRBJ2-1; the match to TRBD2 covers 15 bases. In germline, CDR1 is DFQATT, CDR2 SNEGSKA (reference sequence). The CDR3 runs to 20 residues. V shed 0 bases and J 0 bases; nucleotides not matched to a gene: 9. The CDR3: CSARDPVGLAGGTSYNEQFF. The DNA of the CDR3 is TGCAGTGCTAGAGATCCAGTGGGACTAGCGGGAGGAACCTCCTACAATGAGCAGTTCTTC.

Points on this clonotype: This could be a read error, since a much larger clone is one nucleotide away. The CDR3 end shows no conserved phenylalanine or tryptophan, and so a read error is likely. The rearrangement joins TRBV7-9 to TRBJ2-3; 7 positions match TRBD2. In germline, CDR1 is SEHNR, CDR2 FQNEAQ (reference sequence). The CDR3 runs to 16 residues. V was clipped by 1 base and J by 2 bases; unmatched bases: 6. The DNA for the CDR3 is TGTGCCAGCAGCTTAGATCCTAGCGGAGACACAGATACGCAGTATCTT. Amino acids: CASSLDPSGDTDTQYL.

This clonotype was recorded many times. CDR3 sequence (DNA): TGTGCCAGCTGTCGTGGAGGGGAGGATGTCAATCAGCCCCAGCATTTT. Translating gives CASCRGGEDVNQPQHF. The rearrangement uses TRBV7-9 and TRBJ1-5; D might be TRBD1 (5 bases). Germline-derived CDR1 and CDR2 are SEHNR and FQNEAQ (reference sequence). The CDR3 has 16 amino acids. Trimming left V 8 bases short and J 3 bases short, with 20 bases between.

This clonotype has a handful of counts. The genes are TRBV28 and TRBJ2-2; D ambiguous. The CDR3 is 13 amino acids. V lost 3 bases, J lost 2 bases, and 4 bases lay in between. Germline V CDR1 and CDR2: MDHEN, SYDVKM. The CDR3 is CASSLINTGELFF. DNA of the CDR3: TGTGCCAGCAGTTTGATTAACACCGGGGAGCTGTTTTTT.

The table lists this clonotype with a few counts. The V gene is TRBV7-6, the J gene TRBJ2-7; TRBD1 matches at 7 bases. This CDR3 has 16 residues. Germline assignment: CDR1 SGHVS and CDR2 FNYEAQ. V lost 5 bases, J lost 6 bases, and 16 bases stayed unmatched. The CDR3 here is CASSNRIGGASAEQYF. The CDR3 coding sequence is TGTGCCAGCAGCAACCGCATAGGGGGCGCCTCGGCCGAGCAGTACTTC. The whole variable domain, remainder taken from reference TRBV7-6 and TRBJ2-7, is GAGVSQSPRYKVTKRGQDVALRCDPISGHVSLYWYRQALGQGPEFLTYFNYEAQQDKSGLPNDRFSAERPEGSISTLTIQRTEQRDSAMYRCASSNRIGGASAEQYFGPGTRLTVT.

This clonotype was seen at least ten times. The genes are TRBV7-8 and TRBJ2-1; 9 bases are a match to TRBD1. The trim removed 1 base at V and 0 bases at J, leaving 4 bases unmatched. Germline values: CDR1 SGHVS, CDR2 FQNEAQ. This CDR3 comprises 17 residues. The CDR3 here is CASSLVGTGYSYNEQFF. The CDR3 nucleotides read TGTGCCAGCAGCTTAGTAGGGACAGGGTACTCCTACAATGAGCAGTTCTTC.

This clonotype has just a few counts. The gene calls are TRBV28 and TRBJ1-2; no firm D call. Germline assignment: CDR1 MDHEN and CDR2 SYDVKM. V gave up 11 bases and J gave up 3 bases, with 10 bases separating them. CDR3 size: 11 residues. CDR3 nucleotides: TGTGCCGGCCGGTTCTACTATGGCTACACCTTC. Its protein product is CAGRFYYGYTF.

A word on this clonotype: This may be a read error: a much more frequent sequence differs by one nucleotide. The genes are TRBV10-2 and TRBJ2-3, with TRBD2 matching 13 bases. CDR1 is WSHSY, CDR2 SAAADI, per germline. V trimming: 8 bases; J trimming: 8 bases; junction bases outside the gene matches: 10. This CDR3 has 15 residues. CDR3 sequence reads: CASRGLAGPLGTQYF. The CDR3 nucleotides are TGCGCCAGCCGGGGACTAGCGGGGCCCCTAGGTACGCAGTATTTT.

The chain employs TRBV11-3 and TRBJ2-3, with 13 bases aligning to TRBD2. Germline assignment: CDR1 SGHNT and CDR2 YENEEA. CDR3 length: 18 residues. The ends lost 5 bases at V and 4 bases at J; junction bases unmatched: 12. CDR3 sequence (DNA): TGTGCCAGCAGCCCACTAGCGGGAGGGCCGCACGAAGCAGATACGCAGTATTTT. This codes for CASSPLAGGPHEADTQYF.

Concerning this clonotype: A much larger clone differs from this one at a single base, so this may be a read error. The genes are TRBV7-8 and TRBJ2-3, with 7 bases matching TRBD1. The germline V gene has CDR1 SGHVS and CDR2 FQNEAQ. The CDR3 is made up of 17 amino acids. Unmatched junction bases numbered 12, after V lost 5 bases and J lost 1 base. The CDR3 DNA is TGTGCCAGCAGCCTCCCAGGACAGGATTTTCGCACAGATACGCAGTATTTT. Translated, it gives CASSLPGQDFRTDTQYF. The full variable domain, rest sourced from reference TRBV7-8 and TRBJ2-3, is GAGVSQSPRYKVAKRGQDVALRCDPISGHVSLFWYQQALGQGPEFLTYFQNEAQLDKSGLPSDRFFAERPEGSVSTLKIQRTQQEDSAVYLCASSLPGQDFRTDTQYFGPGTRLTVL.

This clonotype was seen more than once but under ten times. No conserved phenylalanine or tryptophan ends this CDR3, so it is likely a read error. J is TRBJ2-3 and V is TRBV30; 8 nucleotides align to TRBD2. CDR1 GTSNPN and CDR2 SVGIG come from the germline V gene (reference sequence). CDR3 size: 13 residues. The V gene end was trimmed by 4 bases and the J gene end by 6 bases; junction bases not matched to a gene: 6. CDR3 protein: CAWTGTRVDTQYS. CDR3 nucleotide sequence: TGTGCCTGGACCGGGACTAGAGTCGATACGCAGTATTCT.

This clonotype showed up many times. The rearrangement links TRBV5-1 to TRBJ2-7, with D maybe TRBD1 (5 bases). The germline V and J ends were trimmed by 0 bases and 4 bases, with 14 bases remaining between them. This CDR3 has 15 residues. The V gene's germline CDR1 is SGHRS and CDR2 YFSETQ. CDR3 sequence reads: CASSLVQGGEYEQYF. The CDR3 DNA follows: TGCGCCAGCAGCTTGGTGCAGGGCGGAGAGTACGAGCAGTACTTC.